The rows below give T cell receptor beta chains drawn from one sample of a study of blood T cell repertoires in COVID-19. Here immunoSEQ multiplex PCR was the method, and the copy in TCRdb shows in-frame clones only, minus some. The sample holds fewer than 400,000 clones, just under 90% seen once. The source material was PBMCs or T cells enriched from blood (not recorded which). The receptor source for this set is a woman younger than 45 who had recovered from COVID-19. CDR3s include the opening cysteine and the closing phenylalanine or tryptophan. Fields, in order: clone size, J gene, V gene, D gene, CDR3 protein, CDR3 DNA. The D gene is left open where the match is weak. Clone size, where shown, is once, few, many, or a class for clones that have expanded.

clone_size: .
j_call: TRBJ1-5
v_call: TRBV27
d_call: TRBD1
cdr3_aa: CASSLLRDSQPQHF
cdr3_nt: TGTGCCAGCAGTTTACTGAGGGACAGTCAGCCCCAGCATTTT

clone_size: .
j_call: TRBJ1-1
v_call: TRBV29-1
d_call: .
cdr3_aa: CSAGHRNTEAFF
cdr3_nt: TGCAGCGCCGGACACAGGAACACTGAAGCTTTCTTT

clone_size: .
j_call: TRBJ2-6
v_call: TRBV7-9
d_call: .
cdr3_aa: CASSNKRTGDLPGANVLTF
cdr3_nt: TGTGCCAGCAGCAATAAACGTACAGGGGACTTACCTGGGGCCAACGTCCTGACTTTC

clone_size: .
j_call: TRBJ2-3
v_call: TRBV28
d_call: TRBD1
cdr3_aa: CASSSPGTGWWRTDTQYF
cdr3_nt: TGTGCCAGCAGCAGTCCCGGGACAGGGTGGTGGAGAACAGATACGCAGTATTTT

clone_size: .
j_call: TRBJ2-3
v_call: TRBV4-2
d_call: .
cdr3_aa: CASTAANLKSTDTQYF
cdr3_nt: TGTGCCAGTACCGCGGCCAACCTGAAGAGCACAGATACGCAGTATTTT

clone_size: .
j_call: TRBJ2-7
v_call: TRBV6-6
d_call: TRBD2
cdr3_aa: CASRGTSVEFYEQYF
cdr3_nt: TGTGCCAGCAGAGGGACTAGCGTCGAATTCTACGAGCAGTACTTC

clone_size: .
j_call: TRBJ2-2
v_call: TRBV9
d_call: .
cdr3_aa: CASSGPRGTGELFF
cdr3_nt: TGTGCCAGCAGTGGCCCCAGGGGAACCGGGGAGCTGTTTTTT

clone_size: .
j_call: TRBJ1-5
v_call: TRBV10-2
d_call: TRBD1
cdr3_aa: CASRPGGQGNQPQHF
cdr3_nt: TGCGCCAGCAGGCCGGGGGGACAGGGCAATCAGCCCCAGCATTTT

clone_size: few
j_call: TRBJ2-2
v_call: TRBV11-3
d_call: .
cdr3_aa: CASSLTASRTGELFF
cdr3_nt: TGTGCCAGCAGCTTAACGGCTAGCCGCACCGGGGAGCTGTTTTTT

clone_size: .
j_call: TRBJ1-2
v_call: TRBV19
d_call: TRBD1
cdr3_aa: CASSAVQGAAGYTF
cdr3_nt: TGTGCCAGTAGTGCGGTACAGGGGGCAGCTGGCTACACCTTC

clone_size: once
j_call: TRBJ2-7
v_call: TRBV19
d_call: .
cdr3_aa: CASSINEGTYEQYF
cdr3_nt: TGTGCCAGTAGTATAAACGAGGGCACCTACGAGCAGTACTTC

clone_size: .
j_call: TRBJ1-3
v_call: TRBV5-6
d_call: .
cdr3_aa: CASSLPMSGNTIYF
cdr3_nt: TGTGCCAGCAGCTTGCCCATGTCTGGAAACACCATATATTTT

clone_size: .
j_call: TRBJ1-4
v_call: TRBV9
d_call: .
cdr3_aa: CASSGAPNEKLFF
cdr3_nt: TGTGCCAGCTCAGGGGCGCCTAATGAAAAACTGTTTTTT

clone_size: .
j_call: TRBJ2-7
v_call: TRBV9
d_call: TRBD2
cdr3_aa: CASSGSGRNYEQYF
cdr3_nt: TGTGCCAGCAGCGGGAGCGGGAGAAACTACGAGCAGTACTTC

clone_size: .
j_call: TRBJ1-6
v_call: TRBV6-6
d_call: .
cdr3_aa: CASSLRYQSPLHF
cdr3_nt: TGTGCCAGCAGTCTACGTTATCAGTCACCCCTCCACTTT

clone_size: few
j_call: TRBJ1-2
v_call: TRBV10-2
d_call: .
cdr3_aa: CASTKSEGEYYGYTF
cdr3_nt: TGCGCCAGCACCAAGAGTGAGGGGGAGTACTATGGCTACACCTTC

clone_size: .
j_call: TRBJ1-3
v_call: TRBV3-1/TRBV3-2
d_call: .
cdr3_aa: CASSQLTGPGNTIYF
cdr3_nt: TGTGCCAGCAGCCAGCTCACAGGGCCTGGAAACACCATATATTTT

clone_size: .
j_call: TRBJ2-1
v_call: TRBV21-1
d_call: .
cdr3_aa: CASSKELRGLAGYNEQFF
cdr3_nt: TGTGCCAGCAGCAAAGAATTGAGGGGACTAGCGGGTTACAATGAGCAGTTCTTC

clone_size: .
j_call: TRBJ2-1
v_call: TRBV12-1
d_call: .
cdr3_aa: CASSPVHPPGLAFYNEQFF
cdr3_nt: TGTGCCAGCAGTCCCGTACACCCTCCGGGACTAGCCTTCTACAATGAGCAGTTCTTC

clone_size: .
j_call: TRBJ1-1
v_call: TRBV28
d_call: .
cdr3_aa: CASSPRQNKAFF
cdr3_nt: TGTGCCAGCAGTCCTCGTCAGAACAAAGCTTTCTTT

clone_size: .
j_call: TRBJ1-2
v_call: TRBV2
d_call: .
cdr3_aa: CASSEDSGGYTF
cdr3_nt: TGTGCCAGCAGTGAAGACAGCGGCGGCTACACCTTC

clone_size: .
j_call: TRBJ1-2
v_call: TRBV28
d_call: TRBD1
cdr3_aa: CASSFTFVGQSYGYTF
cdr3_nt: TGTGCCAGCAGTTTCACCTTTGTGGGACAGTCGTATGGCTACACCTTC

clone_size: .
j_call: TRBJ1-2
v_call: TRBV19
d_call: .
cdr3_aa: CASESGIFGYGYTF
cdr3_nt: TGTGCCAGTGAGTCAGGGATTTTCGGCTATGGCTACACCTTC

clone_size: .
j_call: TRBJ2-3
v_call: TRBV30
d_call: TRBD2
cdr3_aa: CAWSVTGGPADTQYF
cdr3_nt: TGTGCCTGGAGTGTGACGGGAGGGCCCGCAGATACGCAGTATTTT

clone_size: once
j_call: TRBJ1-2
v_call: TRBV6-5
d_call: .
cdr3_aa: CASSPGKGNYGYTF
cdr3_nt: TGTGCCAGCAGCCCCGGGAAGGGTAACTATGGCTACACCTTC

clone_size: .
j_call: TRBJ1-2
v_call: TRBV30
d_call: TRBD1
cdr3_aa: CAWNCTSGQGSKRHGYTF
cdr3_nt: TGTGCCTGGAATTGTACCTCGGGACAGGGCTCGAAAAGGCATGGCTACACCTTC

clone_size: few
j_call: TRBJ2-7
v_call: TRBV3-1/TRBV3-2
d_call: .
cdr3_aa: CASSQGIGVVQYF
cdr3_nt: TGTGCCAGCAGCCAAGGTATAGGGGTCGTGCAGTACTTC

clone_size: .
j_call: TRBJ2-7
v_call: TRBV19
d_call: .
cdr3_aa: CASSTYYEQYF
cdr3_nt: TGTGCCAGTAGTACCTACTACGAGCAGTACTTC

clone_size: .
j_call: TRBJ1-4
v_call: TRBV7-9
d_call: .
cdr3_aa: CASSWGDEKLFF
cdr3_nt: TGTGCCAGCAGCTGGGGGGATGAAAAACTGTTTTTT